Below, 13 T cell receptor beta chains from the same sample are listed, as sequenced in a study of CD8 T cells in ankylosing spondylitis. Antigens of these TCRs are unknown. One entry per CDR3 protein results from TCRdb running MiXCR on the 5' RACE reads. The sample contains hundreds of thousands of distinct CDR3 sequences, 12% of which appear only once. Whole-study results and caveats: There was a TCR beta motif, made of eight highly homologous variants, that appeared characteristic of ankylosing spondylitis blood.

Sample: blood, either unsorted or a sorted T cell fraction (not recorded which). These receptors came from a male donor with ankylosing spondylitis.

J is TRBJ2-7 and V is TRBV7-2, with a tentative D call TRBD2 (6 bases). V was pared by 5 bases and J by 3 bases, with 20 bases between. Germline values: CDR1 SGHTA, CDR2 FQGNSA. This CDR3 comprises 16 residues. Written as DNA, the CDR3 is TGTGCCAGCAGCCCCAGTGGTGGGACGGGAGTCTACGAGCAGTACTTC. Its protein product is CASSPSGGTGVYEQYF.

This sequence joins TRBV4-3 and TRBJ2-1; TRBD2 agrees at 7 bases. The CDR3 consists of 15 residues. Germline CDR1 is LGHNA and CDR2 is YSLEER. V lost 1 base, J lost 10 bases, and 10 bases stayed unmatched. CDR3 in amino acids: CASSQGASGPTEQFF. The CDR3 nucleotides are TGCGCCAGCAGCCAAGGAGCTAGCGGCCCCACGGAGCAGTTCTTC.

The table lists this clonotype with many counts. The chain uses TRBV4-3 and TRBJ1-2; unclear D gene. V was trimmed by 0 bases and J by 2 bases, leaving 7 bases between them. This CDR3 has 14 residues. In germline, CDR1 is LGHNA, CDR2 YSLEER. The DNA of the CDR3 is TGCGCCAGCAGCCAAGATCGGCAAAACTATGGCTACACCTTC. Translation gives CASSQDRQNYGYTF.

The chain uses TRBV18 and TRBJ2-2; possibly TRBD2 for D (5 bases). With 2 bases removed from V and 5 bases from J, the gap between germline ends came to 27 bases. Germline CDR1 reads KGHSH; CDR2 reads LQKENI. There are 20 residues in the CDR3. The CDR3: CASSPTEGGGVGIRTGELFF. The CDR3 DNA is TGTGCCAGCTCACCAACGGAAGGAGGTGGTGTTGGCATAAGGACCGGGGAGCTGTTTTTT.

In this sample, this clonotype turned up a few times. The chain links TRBV5-1 to TRBJ2-2; D might be TRBD1 (6 bases). The CDR3 spans 15 residues. The V end lost 3 bases, the J end lost 4 bases, and 13 bases lay between the germline ends. Germline-derived CDR1 and CDR2 are SGHRS and YFSETQ. The CDR3 region is CASSSLDRPTGELFF. The CDR3 region has the DNA TGCGCCAGCAGCTCACTCGACAGGCCCACCGGGGAGCTGTTTTTT.

The sample holds a few counts of this clonotype. The V call is TRBV5-1, the J call TRBJ2-1; D may be TRBD1 (5 bases). Trimming removed 0 bases at V and 6 bases at J, with 13 bases between. This CDR3 has 15 amino acids. The germline CDR1 and CDR2 sequences are SGHRS and YFSETQ. The CDR3 sequence: CASSLGATVSNEQFF. The CDR3 DNA reads TGCGCCAGCAGCTTGGGAGCGACAGTTAGCAATGAGCAGTTCTTC.

This clonotype has more than one count but fewer than ten. V is TRBV20-1 and J is TRBJ2-7, with TRBD2 matching 7 bases. The CDR3 has 14 amino acids. The germline CDR1 and CDR2 sequences are DFQATT and SNEGSKA (reference sequence). V lost 5 bases to trimming and J lost 2 bases; unmatched junction nucleotides: 9. CDR3 nucleotide sequence: TGCAGTGCTTTAACTAGCGCGGGGACCTACGAGCAGTACTTC. Translated: CSALTSAGTYEQYF.

This clonotype was picked up a small number of times. The J gene is TRBJ1-1, the V gene TRBV7-9; D ambiguous. The CDR3 length is 14 residues. Germline V gives CDR1 SEHNR, CDR2 FQNEAQ (reference sequence). The ends were cut back, 1 base at V and 1 base at J, with 7 bases in the middle. DNA of the CDR3: TGTGCCAGCAGCTTAGACACCACGAACACTGAAGCTTTCTTT. It yields the protein CASSLDTTNTEAFF.

This clonotype was picked up a small number of times. The chain is built from TRBV6-5 and TRBJ2-2, with D possibly TRBD1 on 6 matching bases. This CDR3 is 17 amino acids long. Germline assignment: CDR1 MNHEY and CDR2 SVGAGI. Trimming took 6 bases from V and 1 from J, leaving 18 bases between them. The CDR3 DNA sequence: TGTGCCAGCAGAAGCCTACGTAGGGGGAGGAACACCGGGGAGCTGTTTTTT. Translating it yields CASRSLRRGRNTGELFF.

This chain joins TRBV7-6 and TRBJ2-1; D remains ambiguous. Trimming removed 5 bases from V and 8 bases from J, with 19 bases in between. The CDR3 extends over 15 amino acids. Germline V CDR1 and CDR2: SGHVS, FNYEAQ. CDR3 residues: CASSRTLLISHEQFF. DNA of the CDR3: TGTGCCAGCAGCCGTACCCTACTAATATCGCATGAGCAGTTCTTC.

The DNA for the CDR3 is TGTGCCAGCAGCTTGCGGGGAGGGTCCACTGGCTATGGCTACACCTTC. It is translated as CASSLRGGSTGYGYTF. J is TRBJ1-2 and V is TRBV5-6; unclear D gene. Germline CDR1 SGHDT, CDR2 YYEEEE. This CDR3 spans 16 amino acids. V was trimmed by 1 base and J by 4 bases, leaving 17 bases between them. Combining the CDR3 with reference TRBV5-6 and TRBJ1-2 gives the whole variable domain DAGVTQSPTHLIKTRGQQVTLRCSPKSGHDTVSWYQQALGQGPQFIFQYYEEEERQRGNFPDRFSGHQFPNYSSELNVNALLLGDSALYLCASSLRGGSTGYGYTFGSGTRLTVV.

The table lists this clonotype with a few counts. The chain uses TRBV7-2 and TRBJ1-1; D uncertain. Germline assignment: CDR1 SGHTA and CDR2 FQGNSA. Trimming removed 2 bases from V and 2 bases from J, with 12 bases in between. CDR3 length: 15 amino acids. This CDR3 is CASSLKDGPNTEAFF. The CDR3 DNA sequence: TGTGCCAGCAGCTTAAAGGACGGACCTAACACTGAAGCTTTCTTT.

The V and J genes are TRBV30 and TRBJ2-3; 11 bases fit TRBD2. V was pared by 3 bases and J by 1 base, with 0 bases of the junction left unmatched. The CDR3 spans 14 residues. From germline, CDR1 is GTSNPN and CDR2 SVGIG (reference sequence). The CDR3 DNA reads TGTGCCTGGAGGGGACTAGCGGGCACAGATACGCAGTATTTT. Its translation is CAWRGLAGTDTQYF. Filled out from reference TRBV30 and TRBJ2-3, the complete variable domain reads SQTIHQWPATLVQPVGSPLSLECTVEGTSNPNLYWYRQAAGRGLQLLFYSVGIGQISSEVPQNLSASRPQDRQFILSSKKLLLSDSGFYLCAWRGLAGTDTQYFGPGTRLTVL.